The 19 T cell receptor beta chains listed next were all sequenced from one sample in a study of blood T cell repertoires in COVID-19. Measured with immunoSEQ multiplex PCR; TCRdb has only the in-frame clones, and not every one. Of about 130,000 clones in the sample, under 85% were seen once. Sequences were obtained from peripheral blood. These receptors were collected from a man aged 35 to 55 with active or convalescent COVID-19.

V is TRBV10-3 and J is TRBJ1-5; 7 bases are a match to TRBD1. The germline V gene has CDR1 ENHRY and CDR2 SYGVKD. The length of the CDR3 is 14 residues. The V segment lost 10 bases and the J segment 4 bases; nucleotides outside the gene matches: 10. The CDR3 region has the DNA TGTGCCACCGCCGGGACAGCTTCAAATCAGCCCCAGCATTTT. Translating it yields CATAGTASNQPQHF.

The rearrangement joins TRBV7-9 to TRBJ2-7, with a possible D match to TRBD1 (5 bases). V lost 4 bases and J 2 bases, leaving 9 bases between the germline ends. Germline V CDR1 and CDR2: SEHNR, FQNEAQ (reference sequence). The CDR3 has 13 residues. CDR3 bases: TGTGCCAGCAGCTATTTGACAGCCTACGAGCAGTACTTC. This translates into CASSYLTAYEQYF.

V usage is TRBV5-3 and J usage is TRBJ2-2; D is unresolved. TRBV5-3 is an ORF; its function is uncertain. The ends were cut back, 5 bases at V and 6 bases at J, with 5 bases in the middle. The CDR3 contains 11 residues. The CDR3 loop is CARSLPGELFF. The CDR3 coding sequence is TGTGCCAGAAGTCTACCCGGGGAGCTGTTTTTT.

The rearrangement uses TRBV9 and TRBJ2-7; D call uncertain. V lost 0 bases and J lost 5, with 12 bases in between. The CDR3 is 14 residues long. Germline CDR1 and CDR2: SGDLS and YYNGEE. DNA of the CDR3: TGTGCCAGCAGCGTAGGGTCAGACACCCACGAGCAGTACTTC. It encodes CASSVGSDTHEQYF.

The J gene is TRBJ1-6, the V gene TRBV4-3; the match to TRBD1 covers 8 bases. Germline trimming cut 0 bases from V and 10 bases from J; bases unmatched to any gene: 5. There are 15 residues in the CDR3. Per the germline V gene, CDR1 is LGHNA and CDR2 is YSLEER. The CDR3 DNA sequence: TGCGCCAGCAGCCAAGAGAGCGACAGGGGCTCACCCCTCCACTTT. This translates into CASSQESDRGSPLHF.

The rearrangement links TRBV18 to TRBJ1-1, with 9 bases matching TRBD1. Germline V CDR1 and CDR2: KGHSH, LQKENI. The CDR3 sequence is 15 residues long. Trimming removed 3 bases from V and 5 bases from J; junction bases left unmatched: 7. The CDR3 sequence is CASSPNDRGGTEAFF. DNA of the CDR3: TGTGCCAGCTCACCGAACGACAGGGGGGGAACTGAAGCTTTCTTT. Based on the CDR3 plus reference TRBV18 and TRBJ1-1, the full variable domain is NAGVMQNPRHLVRRRGQEARLRCSPMKGHSHVYWYRQLPEEGLKFMVYLQKENIIDESGMPKERFSAEFPKEGPSILRIQQVVRGDSAAYFCASSPNDRGGTEAFFGQGTRLTVV.

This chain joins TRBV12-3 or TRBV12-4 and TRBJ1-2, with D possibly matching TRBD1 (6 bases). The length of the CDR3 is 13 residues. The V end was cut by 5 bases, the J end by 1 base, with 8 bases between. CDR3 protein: CASSPDSNYGYTF. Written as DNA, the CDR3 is TGTGCCAGCAGTCCGGACAGTAACTATGGCTACACCTTC.

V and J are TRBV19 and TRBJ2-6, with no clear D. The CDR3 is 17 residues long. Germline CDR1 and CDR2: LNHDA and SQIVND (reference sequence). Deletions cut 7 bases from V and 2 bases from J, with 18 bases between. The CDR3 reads CASTSTSSPPGANVLTF. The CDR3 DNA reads TGTGCCAGTACGTCTACGTCTTCTCCCCCTGGGGCCAACGTCCTGACTTTC.

The CDR3 protein is CASSRGTSYEQYF. The CDR3, as DNA: TGTGCCAGCAGCCGCGGGACTAGCTACGAGCAGTACTTC. The rearrangement links TRBV7-8 to TRBJ2-7; 8 bases match TRBD2. From germline, CDR1 is SGHVS and CDR2 FQNEAQ. The length of the CDR3 is 13 residues. J was trimmed by 3 bases and V by 5 bases; bases with no gene match: 3.

For the CDR3, the DNA is TGTGCCAGCAGACTACATAACAATGAGCAGTTCTTC. Translating it yields CASRLHNNEQFF. The chain couples TRBV12-3 or TRBV12-4 to TRBJ2-1; D gene uncertain. This CDR3 is 12 amino acids long. The germline V and J ends were trimmed by 6 bases and 5 bases, with 8 bases remaining between them.

CDR3 sequence reads: CASSRDTYEQYF. In DNA, the CDR3 is TGCGCCAGCAGCCGGGACACCTACGAGCAGTACTTC. The chain is built from TRBV5-1 and TRBJ2-7; maybe TRBD1 (6 bases). Trimming left V 4 bases short and J 2 bases short, with 7 bases between. CDR3 length: 12 amino acids. CDR1 SGHRS and CDR2 YFSETQ come from the germline V gene.

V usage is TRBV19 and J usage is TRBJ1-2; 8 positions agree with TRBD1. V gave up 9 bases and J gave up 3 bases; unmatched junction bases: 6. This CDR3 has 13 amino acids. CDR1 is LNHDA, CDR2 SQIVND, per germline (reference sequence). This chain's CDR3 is CASDRGSHYGYTF. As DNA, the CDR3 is TGTGCCAGCGACAGGGGCTCCCACTATGGCTACACCTTC.

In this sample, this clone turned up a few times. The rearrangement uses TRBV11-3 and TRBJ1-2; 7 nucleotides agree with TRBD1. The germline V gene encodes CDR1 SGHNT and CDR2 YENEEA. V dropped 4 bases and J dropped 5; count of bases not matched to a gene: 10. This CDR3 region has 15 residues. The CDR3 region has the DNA TGTGCCAGCAGCTCCCCGGGACAGCCCTTATATGGCTACACCTTC. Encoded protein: CASSSPGQPLYGYTF.

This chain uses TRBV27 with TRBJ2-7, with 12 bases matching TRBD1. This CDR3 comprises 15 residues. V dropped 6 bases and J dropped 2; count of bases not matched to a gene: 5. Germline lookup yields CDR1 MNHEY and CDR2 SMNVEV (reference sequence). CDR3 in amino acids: CASRRGTGGPYEQYF. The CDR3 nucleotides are TGTGCCAGCAGACGAGGGACAGGGGGCCCCTACGAGCAGTACTTC.

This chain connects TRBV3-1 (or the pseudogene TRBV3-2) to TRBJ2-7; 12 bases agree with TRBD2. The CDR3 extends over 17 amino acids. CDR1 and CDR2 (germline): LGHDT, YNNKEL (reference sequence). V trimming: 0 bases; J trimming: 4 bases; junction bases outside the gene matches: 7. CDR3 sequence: CASSQEGLAGGLYEQYF. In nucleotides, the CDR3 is TGTGCCAGCAGCCAAGAAGGGCTAGCGGGGGGGCTGTACGAGCAGTACTTC.

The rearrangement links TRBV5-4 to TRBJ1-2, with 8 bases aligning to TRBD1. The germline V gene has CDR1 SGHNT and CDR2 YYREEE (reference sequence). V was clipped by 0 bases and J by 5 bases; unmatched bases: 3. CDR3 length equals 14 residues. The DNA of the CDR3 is TGTGCCAGCAGCTTGGATGGGGACAGGTATGGCTACACCTTC. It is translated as CASSLDGDRYGYTF.

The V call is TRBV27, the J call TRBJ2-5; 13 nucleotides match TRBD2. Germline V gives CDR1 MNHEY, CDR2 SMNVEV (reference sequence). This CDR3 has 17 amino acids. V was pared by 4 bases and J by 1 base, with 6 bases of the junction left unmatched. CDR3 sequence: CASSSWTSGGLQETQYF. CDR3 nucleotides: TGTGCCAGCAGTTCATGGACTAGCGGGGGCCTCCAAGAGACCCAGTACTTC.

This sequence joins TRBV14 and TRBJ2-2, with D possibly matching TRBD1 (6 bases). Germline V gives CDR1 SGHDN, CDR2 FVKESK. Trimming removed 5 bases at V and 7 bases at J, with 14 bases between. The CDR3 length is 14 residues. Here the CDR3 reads CASSYTGIGGELFF. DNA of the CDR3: TGTGCCAGCAGCTATACAGGGATCGGCGGGGAGCTGTTTTTT.

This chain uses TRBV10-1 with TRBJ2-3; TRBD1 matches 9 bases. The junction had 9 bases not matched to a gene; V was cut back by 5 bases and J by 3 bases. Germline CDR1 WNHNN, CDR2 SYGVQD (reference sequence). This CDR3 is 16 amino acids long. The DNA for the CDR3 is TGCGCCAGCAGTTCCGTCCCGGGACAGGGAACAGATACGCAGTATTTT. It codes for CASSSVPGQGTDTQYF.